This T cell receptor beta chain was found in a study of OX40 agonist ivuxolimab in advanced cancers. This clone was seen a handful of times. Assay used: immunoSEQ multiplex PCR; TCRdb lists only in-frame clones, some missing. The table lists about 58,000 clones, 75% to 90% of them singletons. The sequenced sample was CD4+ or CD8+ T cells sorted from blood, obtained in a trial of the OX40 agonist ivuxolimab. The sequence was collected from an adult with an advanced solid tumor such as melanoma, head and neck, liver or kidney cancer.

The CDR3 reads CASRQDSQSNQPQHF. The CDR3 coding sequence is TGTGCCAGTAGGCAGGACAGTCAGAGCAATCAGCCCCAGCATTTT. The rearrangement links TRBV19 to TRBJ1-5, with a weak D call TRBD1 (6 bases). Germline V gene lookup returns CDR1 LNHDA and CDR2 SQIVND (reference sequence). The CDR3 totals 15 residues. The V end lost 6 bases, the J end lost 1 base, and 13 bases lay between the germline ends.